This entry concerns a single TCR beta chain. Its antigen is still unknown. No base-level quality is on record; no much larger clone is a single base apart. The data were obtained in a study of T cells in Graves' hyperthyroidism and ophthalmopathy (dated by TCRdb to the late 2010s). Looking at the study overall: Peripheral blood samples were taken at initial diagnosis, before any treatment was given. For training and testing, the 80 to 100 patients in the discovery cohort were randomly divided in a 7:3 ratio. The paper describes TCR Vbeta CDR3 sequencing of 130 to 150 peripheral blood samples, made up of roughly 40 ophthalmopathy patients, over 70 hyperthyroidism patients and 17 progressor patients. The study also compared thyroid tissue and blood T-cell repertoires from a handful of Graves' hyperthyroidism patients. To identify distinguishing TCR V-J signatures, a discovery cohort of about a hundred patients was used, comprising 43 with Graves' ophthalmopathy and under 60 with stable Graves' hyperthyroidism. After blood sampling, hyperthyroidism patients were treated with methimazole at a starting dose of 30 mg daily, and ophthalmopathy patients were treated with high-dose intravenous methylprednisolone. An independent validation cohort of fewer than 20 hyperthyroidism patients and roughly 16 patients who later progressed to ophthalmopathy tested prospective prediction of ophthalmopathy.

V drops 5 bases and J drops 3 bases, leaving 8 bases in between. As encoded in the germline V gene (reference sequence), CDR1 is MNHEY while CDR2 is SMNVEV. The CDR3, from cysteine to phenylalanine, totals 13 residues. The retained sequence is limited to the CDR3, 39 bases, with the frame set at the first base. Graves' hyperthyroidism was defined as stable when no progression to ophthalmopathy occurred over 18 months of follow-up. Hyperthyroidism patients were newly diagnosed, had a disease duration of under 2 months, and were aged 18 to 65 years. Exclusion was applied to patients with uncontrolled infections, other autoimmune diseases, pregnancy or lactation. Diagnoses relied on clinical symptoms, serum thyroxine and TRAb, thyroid ultrasound and orbital computed tomography. Ficoll-Paque density gradient centrifugation was used to isolate PBMCs from 8.5 to 10 ml of fresh peripheral blood. Trizol reagent was used to extract total RNA, and RNA quality was then checked on an Agilent 2100 Bioanalyzer.

The TCR beta CDR3 regions were amplified from the RNA transcripts. The first round of RT-PCR for the TCR CDR3 was performed with the HTBI primer set and the Qiagen OneStep RT-PCR kit. A second multiplex PCR round built the libraries, followed by size selection and purification. Libraries were sequenced paired-end with 100 bp reads on an Illumina HiSeq2000. The authors processed their data as follows. Raw data were processed with SOAPnuke, discarding reads with adapters, uncalled bases, mean Phred below 15, or no exact constant-primer or identifier match. High-quality paired reads were merged with COPE v1.2.5, and unique nucleotide sequences were defined as clonotypes. MiTCR v1.1 was used to align clonotypes to the IMGT TRBV, TRBD and TRBJ reference segments. Only V-J combinations with frequency above 0.0001, covering approximately 99% of repertoires, were analysed. The TCS score was defined as F50 (clonal expansion) divided by E x V (chaos), with BLOSUM62-based TCRdist calculated between CDR3 peptides within each V-J. Welch's t-statistics and random forest reduced roughly 540 V-J features to under 15, which were used in a naive Bayes classifier (R e1071). TCRdb handled the public reads itself, with Q25 trimming in fastp and clone calling in MiXCR, and kept productive beta chains. Here each entry gathers all rows of one CDR3 protein and keeps the most common genes and DNA. TCRdb, not the authors, supplied the V and J calls. Counted in this sample were fewer than 550,000 distinct CDR3 sequences; about 15% of them appeared once. The ten largest clones take up 12% to 15% of the sample.

On the study overall, not on this receptor specifically: A model built on a 13 V-J signature distinguished ophthalmopathy from stable hyperthyroidism, reaching approximately 89% sensitivity and about 81% specificity in cross-validation and 80%/75% in testing. In validation, the model predicted progression to ophthalmopathy with approximately 70% sensitivity and roughly 75% specificity, a median of about 6.7 months before onset. Most expanded thyroid clonotypes (frequency above 0.001) were also detected in blood, suggesting blood repertoires may reflect thyroid immune responses. Sample size was not statistically predetermined, and blinding of investigators to group allocation was not performed.

The sample comprised blood. The receptor's source is a woman younger than 35 with Graves' hyperthyroidism. The chain couples TRBV27 to TRBJ2-1; the D gene is perhaps TRBD1 or TRBD2, each of them matching over 5 bases. The CDR3 amino acid sequence is: CASSGTLYNEQFF. The DNA sequence is as follows: TGTGCCAGCAGTGGGACCCTCTACAATGAGCAGTTCTTC.